Shown below are 25 T cell receptor beta chains from a single sample sequenced in a study of patients and donors after allogeneic stem cell transplantation. TCRdb re-analysed the RT-PCR reads in MiXCR, keeping a single row per CDR3 protein. The sample lists 200,000 to 250,000 distinct CDR3 sequences, roughly 14% occurring once. Sequencing was done on a sample of blood, either unsorted or a sorted T cell fraction (not recorded which). Receptors were obtained from a human donor who was either an allogeneic HSCT recipient or a stem cell or donor lymphocyte infusion donor (not recorded which). It is not recorded whose cells these are; they may come from a transplant donor.

This clonotype was observed many times. The chain has TRBV28 and TRBJ1-1; tentative D call: TRBD1 (6 bases). The V gene lost 6 bases and the J gene lost 5 bases, with 16 bases spanning the gap. The CDR3 contains 14 residues. CDR1 is MDHEN, CDR2 SYDVKM, per germline. For the CDR3, the DNA is TGTGCCAGCAGCCAAACAGACAGGACTACTGAAGCTTTCTTT. It specifies CASSQTDRTTEAFF.

This clonotype was counted ten times or more. This chain joins TRBV28 and TRBJ1-1; D is unresolved. Germline V gene sequence: CDR1 MDHEN, CDR2 SYDVKM. The CDR3 has 15 amino acids. With 5 bases removed from V and 1 base from J, the gap between germline ends came to 14 bases. The CDR3 region has the DNA TGTGCCAGCAGTCTCCCCCCTGCGGCGAACACTGAAGCTTTCTTT. It codes for CASSLPPAANTEAFF. The complete variable domain, with remaining parts taken from reference TRBV28 and TRBJ1-1, reads DVKVTQSSRYLVKRTGEKVFLECVQDMDHENMFWYRQDPGLGLRLIYFSYDVKMKEKGDIPEGYSVSREKKERFSLILESASTNQTSMYLCASSLPPAANTEAFFGQGTRLTVV.

This clonotype was observed a few times. The chain links TRBV5-1 to TRBJ2-3; D possibly matches TRBD1 or TRBD2 (5 bases each). Per the germline V gene, CDR1 is SGHRS and CDR2 is YFSETQ. Trimming stripped 0 bases from V and 6 bases from J, with 14 bases between. The CDR3 is 15 residues long. CDR3 region: CASSLATLRGDTQYF. Here the CDR3 DNA reads TGCGCCAGCAGCTTGGCCACCCTGAGGGGCGATACGCAGTATTTT.

This clonotype appeared many times. The J gene is TRBJ2-1, the V gene TRBV20-1; D remains ambiguous. The CDR3 is 15 amino acids. Germline V gene lookup returns CDR1 DFQATT and CDR2 SNEGSKA (reference sequence). Trimming stripped 2 bases from V and 0 bases from J, with 11 bases between. The chain's CDR3 is CSARQDGFSYNEQFF. CDR3 sequence (DNA): TGCAGTGCTAGACAAGACGGGTTCTCCTACAATGAGCAGTTCTTC.

V and J are TRBV18 and TRBJ2-2; 8 nucleotides line up with TRBD2. The CDR3 length is 15 residues. The ends lost 3 bases at V and 4 bases at J; junction bases unmatched: 4. The germline V gene encodes CDR1 KGHSH and CDR2 LQKENI. For the CDR3, the DNA is TGTGCCAGCTCACCGGGGACTAGGAGCACCGGGGAGCTGTTTTTT. Amino acid sequence: CASSPGTRSTGELFF.

This clonotype was detected many times. V usage is TRBV7-2 and J usage is TRBJ1-5; tentatively, D is TRBD1 (5 bases). In germline, CDR1 is SGHTA, CDR2 FQGNSA. The length of the CDR3 is 14 residues. V gave up 1 base and J gave up 7 bases, with 11 bases separating them. The CDR3 sequence: CASSLEGKGQPQHF. DNA for the CDR3: TGTGCCAGCAGCTTAGAGGGGAAAGGGCAGCCCCAGCATTTT.

V gene TRBV29-1 combines with J gene TRBJ2-7, with 7 bases that match TRBD1. The V and J ends lost 7 bases and 0 bases, in that order; junction bases with no gene match: 6. Per germline, CDR1 SQVTM and CDR2 ANQGSEA. The CDR3 extends over 13 amino acids. Here the CDR3 reads CSGRQGYSYEQYF. The DNA of the CDR3 is TGCAGCGGCCGACAGGGTTACTCCTACGAGCAGTACTTC.

V and J are TRBV5-1 and TRBJ1-2; TRBD1 might be the D (5 bases). Germline V gene sequence: CDR1 SGHRS, CDR2 YFSETQ. The CDR3 runs to 14 residues. V was cut by 0 bases and J by 3 bases, with 9 bases left in between. CDR3 amino acids: CASSLVSGDYGYTF. Written as DNA, the CDR3 is TGCGCCAGCAGCTTGGTATCGGGGGACTATGGCTACACCTTC.

V gene TRBV4-3 combines with J gene TRBJ2-7, with D hard to call. The germline V gene has CDR1 LGHNA and CDR2 YSLEER. The CDR3 spans 19 residues. The V gene lost 0 bases and the J gene lost 2 bases, with 23 bases spanning the gap. CDR3 sequence (DNA): TGCGCCAGCAGCCAAGATCGGTTTGGTGAGACGCTCAACCCCTACGAGCAGTACTTC. Translating it yields CASSQDRFGETLNPYEQYF.

This clonotype was detected only a few times. This rearrangement joins TRBV14 to TRBJ2-1, with 11 positions matching TRBD1. The length of the CDR3 is 17 residues. With 4 bases clipped from V and 10 bases from J, the junction kept 15 bases outside the gene matches. The germline CDR1 and CDR2 sequences are SGHDN and FVKESK. The CDR3 nucleotides are TGTGCCAGCAGCCTCAGGGGCCCCGGACAGGGGGCCGGGGAGCAGTTCTTC. It yields the protein CASSLRGPGQGAGEQFF.

The chain employs TRBV7-9 and TRBJ2-5; 11 bases agree with TRBD2. CDR1 and CDR2 (germline): SEHNR, FQNEAQ (reference sequence). This CDR3 spans 17 amino acids. V lost 8 bases, J lost 2 bases, and 13 bases stayed unmatched. The CDR3 loop is CASGLQGVAGGQETQYF. CDR3 nucleotide sequence: TGTGCCAGCGGCCTACAGGGCGTAGCGGGAGGGCAAGAGACCCAGTACTTC. Supplemented by reference TRBV7-9 and TRBJ2-5, the full variable domain reads DTGVSQNPRHKITKRGQNVTFRCDPISEHNRLYWYRQTLGQGPEFLTYFQNEAQLEKSRLLSDRFSAERPKGSFSTLEIQRTEQGDSAMYLCASGLQGVAGGQETQYFGPGTRLLVL.

This clonotype came up a few times. The chain couples TRBV20-1 to TRBJ2-1; D is ambiguous. CDR1 and CDR2 (germline): DFQATT, SNEGSKA (reference sequence). V lost 3 bases and J lost 4, with 10 bases in between. The CDR3 is 13 amino acids. CDR3 region: CSASWGIYNEQFF. CDR3 sequence (DNA): TGCAGTGCTAGTTGGGGAATTTACAATGAGCAGTTCTTC.

In this sample, this clonotype turned up a few times. V and J are TRBV27 and TRBJ2-7, with 8 nucleotides matching TRBD1. V lost 4 bases to trimming and J lost 6 bases; unmatched junction nucleotides: 8. The CDR3 runs 14 residues. Germline V CDR1 and CDR2: MNHEY, SMNVEV (reference sequence). This CDR3 is CASSSDRGNSEQYF. In DNA, the CDR3 is TGTGCCAGCAGTTCCGACAGGGGAAATTCCGAGCAGTACTTC.

The V and J genes are TRBV20-1 and TRBJ1-2; D remains ambiguous. V was cut by 3 bases and J by 8 bases, with 19 bases left in between. There are 14 residues in the CDR3. CDR1 and CDR2 (germline): DFQATT, SNEGSKA (reference sequence). The CDR3 loop reads CSASVAQILAGYTF. In DNA form, the CDR3 reads TGCAGTGCTAGTGTGGCGCAAATCCTTGCGGGCTACACCTTC.

This clonotype was seen a handful of times. This sequence joins TRBV5-1 and TRBJ2-1, with 8 bases aligning to TRBD2. This CDR3 is built from 15 residues. Germline values: CDR1 SGHRS, CDR2 YFSETQ. V trimming: 10 bases; J trimming: 0 bases; junction bases outside the gene matches: 9. The CDR3 DNA is TGCGCCGGGGAAGTAGCGGGGAGCTCCTACAATGAGCAGTTCTTC. Protein: CAGEVAGSSYNEQFF.

V is TRBV11-3 and J is TRBJ2-1, with TRBD2 matching 8 bases. V lost 2 bases, J lost 9 bases, and 9 bases stayed unmatched. Germline V CDR1 and CDR2: SGHNT, YENEEA. CDR3 length: 15 amino acids. CDR3 in DNA: TGTGCCAGCAGCTTAAGTGGGACTAGATCCGGTGAGCAGTTCTTC. Amino acid sequence: CASSLSGTRSGEQFF.

As for this clonotype: Since a much larger clone is just one base distant, this may be a read error. The chain combines TRBV5-1 with TRBJ1-1, with D tentatively TRBD1 (5 bases). This CDR3 is built from 18 residues. The germline gives CDR1 SGHRS, CDR2 YFSETQ. This CDR3 is CASSFRYSREGGNTVAFF. The CDR3 DNA sequence: TGCGCCAGCAGCTTCCGGTACAGCAGGGAGGGAGGGAACACTGTAGCTTTCTTT. The complete variable domain, with remaining parts taken from reference TRBV5-1 and TRBJ1-1, reads KAGVTQTPRYLIKTRGQQVTLSCSPISGHRSVSWYQQTPGQGLQFLFEYFSETQRNKGNFPGRFSGRQFSNSRSEMNVSTLELGDSALYLCASSFRYSREGGNTVAFFGQGTRLTVV.

Ten or more counts support this clonotype. The V gene is TRBV20-1, the J gene TRBJ2-5, with D maybe TRBD2 (5 bases). The CDR3 spans 13 residues. Looked up from germline, CDR1 is DFQATT and CDR2 is SNEGSKA (reference sequence). V was pared by 5 bases and J by 4 bases, with 14 bases between. The CDR3 loop reads CSAPAGLLETQYF. The CDR3, as DNA: TGCAGTGCTCCCGCAGGACTTTTAGAGACCCAGTACTTC.

This chain uses TRBV4-2 with TRBJ2-1; 11 nucleotides line up with TRBD2. Germline values: CDR1 LGHNA, CDR2 YNFKEQ. This CDR3 has 16 amino acids. The V and J ends lost 0 bases and 7 bases, in that order; junction bases with no gene match: 5. CDR3 sequence reads: CASSQEGASGGNEQFF. CDR3 sequence (DNA): TGTGCCAGCAGCCAAGAGGGCGCTAGCGGGGGGAATGAGCAGTTCTTC.

The chain combines TRBV4-1 with TRBJ1-2; D gene ambiguous. This CDR3 has 13 residues. V dropped 0 bases and J dropped 5 bases, with 7 bases sitting between them. Germline CDR1 MGHRA, CDR2 YSYEKL. CDR3 region: CASSQDQLYGYTF. Written as DNA, the CDR3 is TGCGCCAGCAGCCAAGATCAGTTATATGGCTACACCTTC.

This sequence joins TRBV12-3 or TRBV12-4 and TRBJ1-2; D is undetermined. The ends were cut back, 3 bases at V and 8 bases at J, with 10 bases in the middle. This CDR3 is built from 12 residues. The CDR3 sequence is CASSFGYEGYTF. CDR3 bases: TGTGCCAGCAGTTTTGGATATGAGGGCTACACCTTC.

V usage is TRBV3-1 and J usage is TRBJ2-4; perhaps D is TRBD1 or TRBD2 (5 bases each). This CDR3 contains 15 residues. Between the trimmed V and J ends, which lost 1 base and 9 bases, there was a span of 16 bases. CDR1 is LGHDT, CDR2 YNNKEL, per germline (reference sequence). Here the CDR3 reads CASSQVDLLRGIQYF. In DNA form, the CDR3 reads TGTGCCAGCAGCCAAGTCGACCTTTTGAGGGGCATTCAGTACTTC.

The rearrangement uses TRBV11-3 and TRBJ2-1; 7 bases align to TRBD1. The V and J ends lost 5 bases and 10 bases, in that order; junction bases with no gene match: 11. Germline V CDR1 and CDR2: SGHNT, YENEEA. CDR3 length equals 14 residues. The CDR3 sequence: CASSPILGGGEQFF. CDR3 DNA: TGTGCCAGCAGCCCCATTCTAGGGGGCGGAGAGCAGTTCTTC.

This clonotype was observed a handful of times. The chain links TRBV2 to TRBJ1-5, with D hard to call. CDR3 length: 13 residues. Germline V gene sequence: CDR1 SNHLY, CDR2 FYNNEI. V was cut by 6 bases and J by 5 bases, with 11 bases left in between. This chain's CDR3 is CASRALNDQPQHF. The CDR3 coding sequence is TGTGCCAGCAGAGCCTTAAACGATCAGCCCCAGCATTTT.

This clonotype occurred many times. The gene calls are TRBV11-2 and TRBJ1-5, with D unclear. Trimming cost V 1 base and J 11 bases, with 21 bases left between them. The CDR3 sequence is 16 residues long. Germline loops: CDR1 SGHAT, CDR2 FQNNGV. The CDR3 DNA is TGTGCCAGCAGCTTAGGTGACACGGGATCCCCCCGGGCCCAGCATTTT. This translates into CASSLGDTGSPRAQHF.